The clone carrying this T cell receptor (beta chain) turned up a few times. Antigen unknown. The germline CDR1 and CDR2 sequences are SGHNT and YYREEE (reference sequence). Trimming took 0 bases from V and 10 from J, leaving 14 bases between them. CDR3 length equals 15 residues. The record originates from a study of T cells in localized non-small cell lung cancer. Study results and limitations: Within adjacent lung there appeared a median around 57 of the top 100 tumor clones. Heterogeneity stays possible, as sequencing covered only one tumor region.

Assay used: immunoSEQ multiplex PCR; TCRdb lists only in-frame clones, some missing. Counted here are some 40,000 clones, around nine tenths occurring once; the ten biggest clones make up approximately 7%. This TCR was recovered from a female donor of 60 years or more with stage I lung adenocarcinoma. The sample consisted of peripheral blood, taken before any cancer treatment. The chain employs TRBV5-4 and TRBJ1-6; maybe TRBD1 (5 bases). CDR3 sequence: CASSLGRGSPSPLHF. The CDR3 coding sequence is TGTGCCAGCAGCTTGGGACGGGGGAGTCCGTCACCCCTCCACTTT. Combining the CDR3 with reference TRBV5-4 and TRBJ1-6 gives the whole variable domain ETGVTQSPTHLIKTRGQQVTLRCSSQSGHNTVSWYQQALGQGPQFIFQYYREEENGRGNFPPRFSGLQFPNYSSELNVNALELDDSALYLCASSLGRGSPSPLHFGNGTRLTVT.